This T cell receptor beta chain was sequenced for a study of siplizumab effects on memory and regulatory T cells. Regarding the study as a whole: Siplizumab brought about a significant reduction in alloreactive sequences traceable to unstimulated CD4+ memory cells.

Across a few donor pairs, the naive, memory, effector memory and TEMRA subsets were sequenced without stimulation. Worth noting for this clone: Its antigen is unidentified.

The CDR3 runs to 14 residues. Germline CDR1 LNHDA, CDR2 SQIVND (reference sequence). Sequenced by immunoSEQ multiplex PCR; TCRdb stores in-frame clones only, minus some. The top ten clones hold approximately 26% of a sample with around 26,000 clones, 84% of them seen once. This TCR came from a human donor in good health. Material: memory CD4+ T cells sorted from blood. The genes are TRBV19 and TRBJ1-1, with D possibly matching TRBD1 (5 bases). The CDR3 DNA sequence: TGTGCAACCCGACCGGACGGGGCGAACACTGAAGCTTTCTTT. Residues: CATRPDGANTEAFF.